This is a list of T cell receptor beta chains from one sample in a study of cytomegalovirus exposure and HLA in healthy donors. Assay used: immunoSEQ multiplex PCR; TCRdb lists only in-frame clones, some missing. This repertoire includes about 150,000 clones. The sample was PBMCs. The receptors here all came from a woman aged 50 to 65 in good health and CMV-seronegative. Both conserved end residues are part of each CDR3. D genes are given only for firm matches.

d_call j_call v_call cdr3_aa
TRBD1 TRBJ2-7 TRBV6-7 CASSYDDRGCRRSSYEQYF
TRBD1 TRBJ1-2 TRBV6-5 CASSYSYRQGKGYTF
TRBD1 TRBJ1-5 TRBV6-6 CASSSQGQGNQPQHF
TRBD1 TRBJ1-2 TRBV19 CASSPLPGTGGNYGYTF
NA TRBJ1-5 TRBV13 CASSLGRYQPQHF
TRBD1 TRBJ2-7 TRBV7-2 CASSFSTGRNYEQYF
TRBD1 TRBJ2-7 TRBV5-4 CASSGTGVDEQYF
NA TRBJ2-7 TRBV2 CASSETGYEQYF
NA TRBJ1-3 TRBV4-1 CASSLWADGRNTIYF
TRBD1 TRBJ2-7 TRBV9 CASSVNRGYEQYF
TRBD2 TRBJ2-1 TRBV29-1 CSVLAGGNEQFF
NA TRBJ2-7 TRBV6-1 CASSEYGGSEQYF
TRBD2 TRBJ2-3 TRBV7-2 CASSSRLAGMPDTQYF
TRBD2 TRBJ2-7 TRBV27 CASSFTSGSYYEQYF
NA TRBJ2-4 TRBV7-2 CASSLTGAVNIQYF
NA TRBJ2-5 TRBV30 CAWSVKDWYQETQYF
NA TRBJ1-1 TRBV5-1 CASSFSGRAGAGTEAFF
TRBD1 TRBJ2-6 TRBV28 CASSGTGLASGANVLTF
TRBD1 TRBJ1-1 TRBV5-4 CASSLGQGGPEAFF
NA TRBJ1-1 TRBV28 CASSLTHMNTEAFF
NA TRBJ1-2 TRBV29-1 CSAGRGALGGYTF
TRBD2 TRBJ2-1 TRBV4-2 CASSQDQAWAGDEQFF
TRBD2 TRBJ2-3 TRBV28 CASRLGTNTDTQYF
TRBD2 TRBJ2-1 TRBV9 CASSAGLIRLAEYNEQFF
TRBD1 TRBJ1-2 TRBV18 CASSASGTAYGYTF
TRBD1 TRBJ2-7 TRBV2 CASSGTGAAYEQYF
NA TRBJ1-3 TRBV9 CASSAPDKNTIYF